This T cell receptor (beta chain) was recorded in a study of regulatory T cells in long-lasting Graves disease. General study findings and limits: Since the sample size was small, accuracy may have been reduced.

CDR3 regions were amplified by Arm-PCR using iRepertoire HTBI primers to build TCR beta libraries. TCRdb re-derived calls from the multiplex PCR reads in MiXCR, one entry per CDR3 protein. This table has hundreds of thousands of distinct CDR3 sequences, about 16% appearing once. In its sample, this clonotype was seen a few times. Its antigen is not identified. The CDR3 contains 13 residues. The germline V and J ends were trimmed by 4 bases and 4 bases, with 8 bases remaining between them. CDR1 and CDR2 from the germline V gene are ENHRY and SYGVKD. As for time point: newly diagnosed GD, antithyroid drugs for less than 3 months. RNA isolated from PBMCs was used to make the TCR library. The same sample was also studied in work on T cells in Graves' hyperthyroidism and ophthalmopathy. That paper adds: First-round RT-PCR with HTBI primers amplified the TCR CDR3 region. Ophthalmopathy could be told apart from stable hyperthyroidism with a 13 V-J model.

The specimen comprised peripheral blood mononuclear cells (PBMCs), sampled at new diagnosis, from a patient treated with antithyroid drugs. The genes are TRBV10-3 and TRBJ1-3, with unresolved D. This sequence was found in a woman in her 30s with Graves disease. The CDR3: CAISVNSGNTIYF. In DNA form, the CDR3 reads TGTGCCATCAGTGTAAACTCAGGAAACACCATATATTTT.